The 4 T cell receptor beta chains below were found in one sample sequenced in a study of cytomegalovirus exposure and HLA in healthy donors. The PCR contained 60 Vbeta and 13 Jbeta primers. TCRdb's table, derived via immunoSEQ multiplex PCR, lists solely in-frame clones and lacks some. This table holds 90,000 to 150,000 clones, approximately 80% found once. The sequencing sample was made of PBMCs. The receptors derive from a man aged 50 to 60 in good health and CMV-seropositive.

This clone turned up a few times. The V and J genes are TRBV27 and TRBJ2-7; 7 nucleotides agree with TRBD1. The junction had 6 bases not matched to a gene; V was cut back by 0 bases and J by 4 bases. Germline lookup yields CDR1 MNHEY and CDR2 SMNVEV (reference sequence). This CDR3 has 15 residues. The CDR3 loop is CASSLSSQGVYEQYF. In nucleotides, the CDR3 is TGTGCCAGCAGTTTATCGTCCCAGGGGGTGTACGAGCAGTACTTC.

This clone was detected only a few times. This chain joins TRBV11-2 and TRBJ2-1, with 12 bases aligning to TRBD1. Germline V gene lookup returns CDR1 SGHAT and CDR2 FQNNGV. This CDR3 is 15 amino acids long. V lost 5 bases and J lost 5; bases outside the gene matches: 4. The DNA of the CDR3 is TGTGCCAGCAGCCTGGGACAGGGGGCCCACAATGAGCAGTTCTTC. This translates into CASSLGQGAHNEQFF. The whole variable domain, filled in from reference TRBV11-2 and TRBJ2-1, reads EAGVAQSPRYKIIEKRQSVAFWCNPISGHATLYWYQQILGQGPKLLIQFQNNGVVDDSQLPKDRFSAERLKGVDSTLKIQPAKLEDSAVYLCASSLGQGAHNEQFFGPGTRLTVL.

The chain recombines TRBV5-4 with TRBJ2-3, with a possible D match to TRBD2 (5 bases). CDR1 is SGHNT and CDR2 is YYREEE in the germline V gene (reference sequence). There are 18 residues in the CDR3. V shed 0 bases and J shed 2 bases, with 19 bases lying between them. This CDR3 reads CASSLVVAIGGYTDTQYF. DNA for the CDR3: TGTGCCAGCAGCTTGGTGGTAGCCATCGGCGGGTACACAGATACGCAGTATTTT.

The rearrangement links TRBV19 to TRBJ1-3; the match to TRBD1 covers 9 bases. Germline CDR1 is LNHDA and CDR2 is SQIVND (reference sequence). The CDR3 consists of 23 residues. V lost 1 base, J lost 0 bases, and 22 bases stayed unmatched. CDR3 in amino acids: CASSIGYRQGVHRTRASGNTIYF. CDR3 nucleotides: TGTGCCAGTAGTATAGGTTACCGACAGGGGGTACACCGGACGAGGGCCTCTGGAAACACCATATATTTT.